This T cell receptor (beta chain) was observed in a study of shared clonotypes between healthy human individuals (dated by TCRdb to the early 2020s). Concerning the study at large: The cohort comprised a couple of women and a few men aged 18 to 49 years. Blood TCR repertoires of a handful of healthy adults were deeply sequenced to estimate repertoire size and the extent of clonotype sharing between individuals. Libraries were prepared and TCR repertoires were sequenced by different laboratories using diverse techniques, in order to increase sequencing depth and limit assay-specific biases. Each donor's leukapheresis produced roughly between roughly 0.9 and 8.9 billion PBMCs. What the research found in general, with its limitations: Because the study included a small number of donors, the genetic and exposure-history diversity represented was limited. Based on pairwise subsampling, the degree of clonotype sharing among donors was expected to be affected by sequencing depth. Sampling was restricted to blood, and TCR repertoires in tissues likely differ from the TCR repertoires found in blood.

This clone came up a few times. It lacks a known antigen. No clone much larger than this one lies a single base away; base qualities are absent. TCR CDR3 regions were amplified from genomic DNA by multiplex PCR using the deep immunoSEQ assay. Extracted genomic DNA from each cell subset was distributed evenly across all wells of several immunoSEQ 96-well plates, and each plate was treated as a replicate. Each replicate PCR for unsorted PBMC received 300 to 350 ng genomic DNA, equal to about 30,000 T cell genomes. Ten immunoSEQ deep assay plates were used to sequence the unsorted PBMC genomic DNA. Purified libraries were measured with a Qubit 3.0 fluorometer, size-checked on a Bioanalyzer 2100, and measured again with the KAPA Library Quantification kit. Every immunoSEQ 96-well plate was sequenced on a dedicated single-read 150-cycle Illumina NextSeq 550 flow cell. Per the authors' processing: Because the immunoSEQ output included only junctional sequences and no quality scores, the filtering could not be the same as the filtering used for full-length reads. Sequences were annotated with PyIR, a Python wrapper for IgBLAST v1.9, using IMGT germline references to assign V/J genes and CDR3. Reads with weak V/J assignments (E-value above 1e-6), missing CDR3, stop codons, out-of-frame junctions, or ambiguous translated residues were removed. V3J clonotypes were defined by identical inferred V gene, J gene, and CDR3 amino acid sequence. Percentage overlap between repertoires was computed as shared unique clonotypes divided by the size of the smaller repertoire. Repertoire richness was assessed with RTK rarefaction, the Chao1 estimator, and Recon v2.1 estimates of unobserved clonotypes. The immuneACCESS repertoire file appears here via TCRdb, limited to in-frame rearrangements. These files lack a portion of the clones; in checked studies, under half of the deficit traces to unresolved V genes, and the cause of the others is not known. That table is the source of V, J and clone size, and D and trimming were worked out from the DNA. The sample table lists about 470,000 clones, roughly 83% of them with a count of one. Of the sample, 13% falls within the top ten clones.

From a lookup of the germline V gene (reference sequence), CDR1 and CDR2 are GTSNPN and SVGIG. Spanning cysteine to phenylalanine, the CDR3 consists of 15 amino acids. The retained sequence is limited to the CDR3, 45 bases, with the frame set at the first base. V ends up 5 bases short and J 1 base short, with an unmatched junction base count of 8. The donors were healthy, HIV-negative adults with no recently reported acute infections or vaccinations. Only Caucasian adults living in Nashville, Tennessee, USA were represented among the donors. For unsorted samples, some 90 million PBMCs were counted, and genomic DNA was extracted using the QIAamp DNA Blood Mini kit. Blood was collected by leukapheresis, and PBMCs were isolated by Ficoll-Histopaque density gradient centrifugation and then cryopreserved in liquid nitrogen vapor phase.

The sequenced sample was PBMCs. The TCR comes from a woman aged 35 to 49 in good health. Some clones in this sample may be carry-over from other donors' samples. Recombination connected TRBV30 to TRBJ1-1, with 9 junctional bases fitting TRBD1. The DNA reads TGTGCCTGGGACATCGGACAGGGGCCGAACACTGAAGCTTTCTTT. Its protein product is CAWDIGQGPNTEAFF.